This TCR beta chain is from a study of technical replicates of blood from a few donors. Measured with immunoSEQ multiplex PCR; TCRdb has only the in-frame clones, and not every one. The data contain some 82,000 clones, just under 95% of them seen just once; the ten biggest clones take up approximately 0.41%. Germline loops: CDR1 SNHLY, CDR2 FYNNEI. The CDR3 is 16 amino acids. The ends were cut back, 0 bases at V and 0 bases at J, with 10 bases in the middle. The rearrangement joins TRBV2 to TRBJ2-3; TRBD2 is a possible D gene (6 bases). The specimen sequenced was T cells isolated from PBMCs. The receptor was isolated from a human donor in good health. This CDR3 is CASSEARDFSTDTQYF. The DNA for the CDR3 is TGTGCCAGCAGTGAAGCCAGGGACTTCAGCACAGATACGCAGTATTTT.